Each of the 25 T cell receptor beta chains below was sequenced from the same sample in a study of CD8 T cells in Susac syndrome. Random hexamers were used to reverse transcribe an amount of roughly 0.5 to 1 ug RNA. TCRdb reprocessed the immunoSEQ multiplex PCR reads via MiXCR and lists one record per CDR3 protein. The sample contains around 180,000 distinct CDR3 sequences, about 95% of which appear only once. Sequenced input: CD8+ T cells from PBMCs. The receptors stem from a human donor with multiple sclerosis.

The chain employs TRBV5-4 and TRBJ1-1; unclear D gene. The ends were cut back, 4 bases at V and 6 bases at J, with 19 bases in the middle. The germline gives CDR1 SGHNT, CDR2 YYREEE (reference sequence). The CDR3 contains 15 residues. CDR3 loop: CASSPNPTVSPEAFF. CDR3 sequence (DNA): TGTGCCAGCAGCCCGAACCCTACAGTTTCCCCTGAAGCTTTCTTT.

V usage is TRBV19 and J usage is TRBJ2-1; TRBD2 matches at 9 bases. The CDR3 loop spans 15 amino acids. J lost 6 bases, V lost 3 bases, and 6 bases had no gene match. From germline, CDR1 is LNHDA and CDR2 SQIVND (reference sequence). The DNA for the CDR3 is TGTGCCAGTAGTATTGCGGGAGGGACTCTCAATGAGCAGTTCTTC. Amino acids: CASSIAGGTLNEQFF. Full variable domain (outside the CDR3, taken from reference TRBV19 and TRBJ2-1): DGGITQSPKYLFRKEGQNVTLSCEQNLNHDAMYWYRQDPGQGLRLIYYSQIVNDFQKGDIAEGYSVSREKKESFPLTVTSAQKNPTAFYLCASSIAGGTLNEQFFGPGTRLTVL.

This rearrangement joins TRBV9 to TRBJ2-1; 9 bases are a match to TRBD2. CDR3 length: 15 residues. Germline-derived CDR1 and CDR2 are SGDLS and YYNGEE. V shed 4 bases and J 6 bases; nucleotides not matched to a gene: 8. CDR3 protein: CASSLEGGRVNEQFF. DNA for the CDR3: TGTGCCAGCAGCCTAGAGGGCGGGAGGGTCAATGAGCAGTTCTTC.

The V gene is TRBV12-3 or TRBV12-4, the J gene TRBJ2-1; no clear D. V was trimmed by 6 bases and J by 4 bases, leaving 7 bases between them. CDR3 length: 12 amino acids. CDR3: CASRQVYNEQFF. CDR3 sequence (DNA): TGTGCCAGCAGGCAGGTTTACAATGAGCAGTTCTTC.

In this sample, this clonotype turned up once. The V and J genes are TRBV9 and TRBJ2-7; 7 nucleotides line up with TRBD1. Germline CDR1 reads SGDLS; CDR2 reads YYNGEE. CDR3 length: 15 residues. Trimming cost V 3 bases and J 0 bases; bases outside gene matches: 6. CDR3 in DNA: TGTGCCAGCAGCGGTGGGGACAGACCCTCCTACGAGCAGTACTTC. Translating it yields CASSGGDRPSYEQYF.

The CDR3 is CASTKGNTQYF. The CDR3 DNA reads as TGTGCCAGTACCAAGGGGAATACGCAGTATTTT. The chain is built from TRBV27 and TRBJ2-3; D might be TRBD1 (5 bases). Per germline, CDR1 MNHEY and CDR2 SMNVEV (reference sequence). The CDR3 covers 11 residues. V gave up 9 bases and J gave up 7 bases, with 11 bases separating them.

The chain recombines TRBV29-1 with TRBJ1-2, with D unclear. Germline V gene sequence: CDR1 SQVTM, CDR2 ANQGSEA. V was clipped by 7 bases and J by 3 bases, with 9 bases between them. The CDR3 has 11 amino acids. This chain's CDR3 is CSGAGDYGYTF. The CDR3 nucleotides are TGCAGCGGAGCAGGAGACTATGGCTACACCTTC.

This chain connects TRBV29-1 to TRBJ2-6, with 9 bases lining up with TRBD2. This CDR3 region has 15 residues. Germline V gene lookup returns CDR1 SQVTM and CDR2 ANQGSEA. V trimming: 2 bases; J trimming: 2 bases; junction bases outside the gene matches: 1. The CDR3 DNA is TGCAGCGTTGAAATAGCGGGAGCTGGGGCCAACGTCCTGACTTTC. Protein: CSVEIAGAGANVLTF.

J is TRBJ2-1 and V is TRBV7-8; 8 nucleotides align to TRBD1. The germline V gene has CDR1 SGHVS and CDR2 FQNEAQ. V lost 5 bases, J lost 0 bases, and 6 bases stayed unmatched. This CDR3 has 16 residues. For the CDR3, the DNA is TGTGCCAGCAGCCGGCGGGGACAGGACTCCTACAATGAGCAGTTCTTC. This gives the protein CASSRRGQDSYNEQFF. The whole variable domain, remainder taken from reference TRBV7-8 and TRBJ2-1, is GAGVSQSPRYKVAKRGQDVALRCDPISGHVSLFWYQQALGQGPEFLTYFQNEAQLDKSGLPSDRFFAERPEGSVSTLKIQRTQQEDSAVYLCASSRRGQDSYNEQFFGPGTRLTVL.

The chain combines TRBV7-9 with TRBJ2-3, with D unresolved. The CDR3 length is 15 residues. V lost 4 bases to trimming and J lost 0 bases, with 11 bases between them. Per germline, CDR1 SEHNR and CDR2 FQNEAQ (reference sequence). The CDR3 region is CASSSDLESTDTQYF. The CDR3 DNA reads TGTGCCAGCAGCTCGGATCTTGAAAGCACAGATACGCAGTATTTT.

The chain is built from TRBV2 and TRBJ2-7, with D perhaps matching TRBD1 (6 bases). V shed 4 bases and J shed 3 bases, with 10 bases lying between them. The CDR3 is made up of 13 amino acids. Germline V lookup: CDR1 SNHLY, CDR2 FYNNEI. The CDR3 region is CASSAARGYEQYF. The CDR3, as DNA: TGTGCCAGCAGTGCGGCCAGGGGCTACGAGCAGTACTTC.

This clonotype was observed a single time. V and J are TRBV29-1 and TRBJ2-1; TRBD1 matches 9 bases. This CDR3 comprises 16 residues. CDR1 and CDR2 from the germline V gene are SQVTM and ANQGSEA. The V and J ends lost 0 bases and 0 bases, in that order; junction bases with no gene match: 3. Here the CDR3 DNA reads TGCAGCGTTGAAGATCCACAGGGGGCCTCCTACAATGAGCAGTTCTTC. Translated, it gives CSVEDPQGASYNEQFF.

V and J are TRBV20-1 and TRBJ2-7, with TRBD2 as a possible D gene (5 bases). V was trimmed by 0 bases and J by 3 bases, leaving 12 bases between them. Germline-derived CDR1 and CDR2 are DFQATT and SNEGSKA (reference sequence). This CDR3 is built from 14 residues. CDR3 loop: CSARDLDFGYEQYF. Here the CDR3 DNA reads TGCAGTGCTAGAGATCTGGACTTCGGCTACGAGCAGTACTTC.

This chain uses TRBV27 with TRBJ2-5; 7 bases map to TRBD2. Trimming removed 5 bases from V and 5 bases from J; junction bases left unmatched: 14. This CDR3 is built from 16 residues. Germline V gives CDR1 MNHEY, CDR2 SMNVEV (reference sequence). The CDR3: CASSPLGRREDETQYF. The DNA of the CDR3 is TGTGCCAGCAGTCCCCTGGGGAGACGGGAGGATGAGACCCAGTACTTC.

The rearrangement joins TRBV7-9 to TRBJ2-2, with 10 nucleotides matching TRBD1. Germline lookup yields CDR1 SEHNR and CDR2 FQNEAQ (reference sequence). The CDR3 length is 14 residues. Unmatched junction bases numbered 2, after V lost 3 bases and J lost 7 bases. The CDR3 protein is CASSLTGGHGELFF. The CDR3 DNA reads as TGTGCCAGCAGCTTGACAGGGGGCCACGGGGAGCTGTTTTTT.

The chain uses TRBV28 and TRBJ1-2; 7 nucleotides match TRBD1. Per the germline V gene, CDR1 is MDHEN and CDR2 is SYDVKM. V gave up 5 bases and J gave up 5 bases; unmatched junction bases: 8. CDR3 length equals 14 residues. In DNA, the CDR3 is TGTGCCAGCAGTATCGTAACAGGGGTTTATGGCTACACCTTC. Translated: CASSIVTGVYGYTF.

This sequence joins TRBV9 and TRBJ2-2, with a possible D match to TRBD2 (5 bases). Germline CDR1 reads SGDLS; CDR2 reads YYNGEE. V gave up 4 bases and J gave up 5 bases, with 15 bases separating them. This CDR3 has 15 residues. CDR3 nucleotides: TGTGCCAGCAGCAACAGAGCCTCGGGGACCGGGGAGCTGTTTTTT. This codes for CASSNRASGTGELFF.

The chain couples TRBV9 to TRBJ2-5; D is perhaps TRBD2 (6 bases). The germline V gene encodes CDR1 SGDLS and CDR2 YYNGEE. The CDR3 runs to 14 residues. The ends were cut back, 0 bases at V and 5 bases at J, with 11 bases in the middle. CDR3 DNA: TGTGCCAGCAGCGTAGCGGGGGTAGAGGAGACCCAGTACTTC. Translating it yields CASSVAGVEETQYF. The full variable domain, its missing parts supplied by reference TRBV9 and TRBJ2-5, is DSGVTQTPKHLITATGQRVTLRCSPRSGDLSVYWYQQSLDQGLQFLIQYYNGEERAKGNILERFSAQQFPDLHSELNLSSLELGDSALYFCASSVAGVEETQYFGPGTRLLVL.

The V call is TRBV28, the J call TRBJ2-7, with D hard to call. The germline V gene has CDR1 MDHEN and CDR2 SYDVKM. This CDR3 contains 15 residues. Trimming left V 1 base short and J 3 bases short, with 13 bases between. CDR3 sequence: CASSLSGTLSYEQYF. The CDR3 DNA reads TGTGCCAGCAGTTTATCCGGAACATTAAGCTACGAGCAGTACTTC.

The chain recombines TRBV19 with TRBJ2-5, with D uncertain. CDR1 LNHDA and CDR2 SQIVND come from the germline V gene (reference sequence). The CDR3 covers 13 residues. Trimming took off 8 bases at V and 11 bases at J, with 21 bases between the two ends. The CDR3 protein is CASGRVPSKVQYF. CDR3 DNA: TGTGCCAGTGGAAGGGTCCCCTCGAAAGTTCAGTACTTC.

This chain uses TRBV2 with TRBJ2-3; TRBD2 matches 10 bases. The J segment lost 2 bases and the V segment lost 3 bases, leaving 14 bases of the junction unmatched. Germline CDR1 SNHLY, CDR2 FYNNEI. The CDR3 loop spans 19 amino acids. The CDR3 DNA sequence: TGTGCCAGCAGTGATATGGAGCTAGCGGGAGTAGATCCCACAGATACGCAGTATTTT. Amino acids: CASSDMELAGVDPTDTQYF. The complete variable domain, with remaining parts taken from reference TRBV2 and TRBJ2-3, reads EPEVTQTPSHQVTQMGQEVILRCVPISNHLYFYWYRQILGQKVEFLVSFYNNEISEKSEIFDDQFSVERPDGSNFTLKIRSTKLEDSAMYFCASSDMELAGVDPTDTQYFGPGTRLTVL.

This chain links TRBV28 with TRBJ2-1; unclear D gene. This CDR3 has 14 residues. Germline CDR1 reads MDHEN; CDR2 reads SYDVKM. Trimming cost V 3 bases and J 10 bases, with 16 bases left between them. The DNA of the CDR3 is TGTGCCAGCAGTTTTGCAGCTCTCAACTGGGAGCAGTTCTTC. Protein: CASSFAALNWEQFF.

The V gene is TRBV20-1, the J gene TRBJ2-1, with 8 bases identical to TRBD2. Unmatched junction bases numbered 4, after V lost 0 bases and J lost 3 bases. CDR1 is DFQATT, CDR2 SNEGSKA, per germline (reference sequence). The CDR3 is 15 amino acids. CDR3 nucleotides: TGCAGTGCTAGAGATTGGAGCGGGAGCTACAATGAGCAGTTCTTC. This sequence encodes CSARDWSGSYNEQFF.

This rearrangement joins TRBV5-4 to TRBJ2-5; no clear D gene. V gave up 4 bases and J gave up 5 bases, with 12 bases separating them. The germline V gene encodes CDR1 SGHNT and CDR2 YYREEE (reference sequence). This CDR3 has 13 residues. CDR3 sequence (DNA): TGTGCCAGCAGCCGGACCGAGCGTGAGACCCAGTACTTC. Its protein product is CASSRTERETQYF.

The chain recombines TRBV28 with TRBJ1-1; D ambiguous. CDR1 and CDR2 from the germline V gene are MDHEN and SYDVKM. The CDR3 totals 10 residues. V was cut by 4 bases and J by 10 bases, with 7 bases left in between. CDR3 protein: CASSSIVAFF. CDR3 coding DNA: TGTGCCAGCAGTTCGATCGTAGCTTTCTTT.